This T cell receptor beta chain was documented in a study of blood T cells in healthy people across ages. This clonotype showed up just a few times. This CDR3 spans 17 amino acids. Germline CDR1 is SEHNR and CDR2 is FQNEAQ (reference sequence). The V and J ends lost 5 bases and 0 bases respectively, with 18 bases between them. Every participating donor contributed about 10 milliliters of peripheral blood through a draw. Primed by a sample-barcoded 5' primer and a J-beta primer mix, a second PCR proceeded for 7 to 11 cycles. TCRdb reprocessed the 5' RACE reads via MiXCR and lists one record per CDR3 protein. The sample has about 1.8 million distinct CDR3 sequences; around half are singletons.

Sequencing was done on a sample of blood. The TCR sequence derives from a woman in her thirties or forties in good health. This chain joins TRBV7-9 and TRBJ2-3, with a tentative D call TRBD1 (6 bases). The CDR3 DNA reads TGTGCCAGCAGCCCCATCTTTAGGGACACCAGCACAGATACGCAGTATTTT. This encodes CASSPIFRDTSTDTQYF.